The clone carrying this T cell receptor (beta chain) was counted only a few times. No antigen is known for it. This sample was included in a study of T cells in Graves' hyperthyroidism and ophthalmopathy. Germline V lookup: CDR1 LGHDT, CDR2 YNNKEL (reference sequence). V dropped 4 bases and J dropped 4 bases, with 10 bases sitting between them. There are 13 residues in the CDR3. RNA transcripts yielded amplified TCR beta CDR3 regions. TCR CDR3 regions were first amplified by RT-PCR with HTBI primers. In TCRdb, the multiplex PCR reads were re-called with MiXCR into one record per CDR3 protein. This sample yields some 490,000 distinct CDR3 sequences, of which around a fifth are seen a single time; under 55% belongs to the top ten. General study points: The majority of expanded thyroid clonotypes above 0.001 also appeared in blood.

The sequencing input was blood. The rearrangement joins TRBV3-1 to TRBJ1-2; D unresolved. The TCR originated in a woman between 70 and 85 years old with Graves' ophthalmopathy. In DNA, the CDR3 is TGTGCCAGCAGCCCCATCAAGGGCTATGGCTACACCTTC. Its translation is CASSPIKGYGYTF. The whole variable domain, remainder taken from reference TRBV3-1 and TRBJ1-2, is DTAVSQTPKYLVTQMGNDKSIKCEQNLGHDTMYWYKQDSKKFLKIMFSYNNKELIINETVPNRFSPKSPDKAHLNLHINSLELGDSAVYFCASSPIKGYGYTFGSGTRLTVV.